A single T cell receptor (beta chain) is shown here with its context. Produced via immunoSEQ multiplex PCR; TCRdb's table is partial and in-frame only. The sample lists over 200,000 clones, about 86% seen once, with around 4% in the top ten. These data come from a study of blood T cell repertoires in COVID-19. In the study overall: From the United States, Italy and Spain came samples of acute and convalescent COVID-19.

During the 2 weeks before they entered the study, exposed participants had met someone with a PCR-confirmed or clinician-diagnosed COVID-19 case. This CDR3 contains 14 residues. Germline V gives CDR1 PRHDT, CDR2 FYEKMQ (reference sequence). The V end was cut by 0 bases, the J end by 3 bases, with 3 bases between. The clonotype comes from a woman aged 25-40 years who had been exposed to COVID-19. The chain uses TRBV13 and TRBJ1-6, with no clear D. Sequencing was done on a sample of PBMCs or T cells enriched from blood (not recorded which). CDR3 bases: TGTGCCAGCAGCTTAGGGAGCTATAATTCACCCCTCCACTTT. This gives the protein CASSLGSYNSPLHF. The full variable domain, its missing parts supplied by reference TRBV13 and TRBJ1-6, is AAGVIQSPRHLIKEKRETATLKCYPIPRHDTVYWYQQGPGQDPQFLISFYEKMQSDKGSIPDRFSAQQFSDYHSELNMSSLELGDSALYFCASSLGSYNSPLHFGNGTRLTVT.